This T cell receptor (beta chain) emerged from a study of T-cell memory formation after mild COVID-19. Study at large: TCR clusters were mostly donor specific.

This clonotype was counted between two and nine times. Its antigen is not known. A single record per CDR3 protein comes from TCRdb applying MiXCR to the 5' RACE reads. The profile shows around 320,000 distinct CDR3 sequences, roughly 21% of them singletons. Germline CDR1 SQVTM, CDR2 ANQGSEA. The CDR3 is 15 residues long. With 4 bases clipped from V and 0 bases from J, the junction kept 5 bases outside the gene matches. Study-level points and caveats: Cross-reactive memory appears to have joined, as suggested by some responding clones showing up in pre-infection memory.

The specimen was PBMCs or a T cell subset sorted from them (not recorded which). The chain uses TRBV29-1 and TRBJ2-3; 9 nucleotides agree with TRBD2. This clonotype was obtained from a man between 18 and 29 years old who had mild COVID-19 (a few samples of this study predate the infection). Cell type and time point are not known. CDR3 sequence reads: CSVVWRGGSTDTQYF. CDR3 sequence (DNA): TGCAGCGTTGTTTGGCGGGGGGGGAGCACAGATACGCAGTATTTT.